One sample yielded the 23 T cell receptor beta chains listed below, sequenced in a study of blood T cell repertoires in COVID-19. Repertoires were generated with immunoSEQ multiplex PCR, while TCRdb's copy carries only in-frame clones and drops some. Of some 200,000 clones detected, around nine tenths appear once; the ten largest clones hold less than 3%. The specimen sequenced was peripheral blood. These receptors all stem from a man aged 35-49 years with active or convalescent COVID-19.

The chain is built from TRBV11-2 and TRBJ2-7; 10 bases are a match to TRBD2. Germline-derived CDR1 and CDR2 are SGHAT and FQNNGV. There are 15 residues in the CDR3. The J segment lost 2 bases and the V segment lost 2 bases, leaving 3 bases of the junction unmatched. CDR3 DNA sequence: TGTGCCAGCAGCTTATCTAGCGGGGGCCCCTACGAGCAGTACTTC. This encodes CASSLSSGGPYEQYF. The full variable domain, with the rest looked up from reference TRBV11-2 and TRBJ2-7, is EAGVAQSPRYKIIEKRQSVAFWCNPISGHATLYWYQQILGQGPKLLIQFQNNGVVDDSQLPKDRFSAERLKGVDSTLKIQPAKLEDSAVYLCASSLSSGGPYEQYFGPGTRLTVT.

The chain uses TRBV29-1 and TRBJ2-1, with TRBD2 as a possible D gene (7 bases). The CDR3 runs to 12 residues. Germline V gene sequence: CDR1 SQVTM, CDR2 ANQGSEA. CDR3 in DNA: TGCGAAGCGAGGGGGGGCTACAATGAGCAGTTCTTC. It yields the protein CEARGGYNEQFF.

The chain joins TRBV5-1 to TRBJ2-5, with 9 bases matching TRBD2. There are 14 residues in the CDR3. Germline CDR1 is SGHRS and CDR2 is YFSETQ. Trimming removed 4 bases from V and 1 base from J; junction bases left unmatched: 2. In DNA, the CDR3 is TGCGCCAGCAGCCTAGCGGGGCTCCAAGAGACCCAGTACTTC. Amino acid sequence: CASSLAGLQETQYF.

This chain links TRBV3-1 (or the pseudogene TRBV3-2) with TRBJ1-1; D unclear. Trimming removed 3 bases at V and 6 bases at J, with 14 bases between. The CDR3 runs 14 residues. CDR1 LGHDT and CDR2 YNNKEL come from the germline V gene (reference sequence). The CDR3 protein is CASSHDRDRPEAFF. The CDR3 nucleotides read TGTGCCAGCAGCCACGATCGGGATAGGCCTGAAGCTTTCTTT.

This chain joins TRBV11-3 and TRBJ1-1; D not certain. CDR1 and CDR2 from the germline V gene are SGHNT and YENEEA. Deletions cut 5 bases from V and 1 base from J, with 17 bases between. The CDR3 length is 16 residues. As DNA, the CDR3 is TGTGCCAGCAGCCTTACCGGGAACACATGGAACACTGAAGCTTTCTTT. It translates to CASSLTGNTWNTEAFF.

The chain has TRBV19 and TRBJ2-2; possibly TRBD2 for D (6 bases). V was cut by 7 bases and J by 5 bases, with 14 bases left in between. The CDR3 contains 14 residues. Per germline, CDR1 LNHDA and CDR2 SQIVND (reference sequence). CDR3 DNA sequence: TGTGCCAGTAATACGCGGGGCGGGACCGGGGAGCTGTTTTTT. Translated: CASNTRGGTGELFF.

A remark on this clone: A much larger clone lies a single base off, so this may be a read error. The rearrangement joins TRBV2 to TRBJ1-1, with 8 positions matching TRBD1. CDR1 is SNHLY and CDR2 is FYNNEI in the germline V gene. Unmatched junction bases numbered 0, after V lost 6 bases and J lost 0 bases. CDR3 size: 13 residues. DNA of the CDR3: TGTGCCAGCAGGACAGGGGTGAACACTGAAGCTTTCTTT. It encodes CASRTGVNTEAFF.

CDR3 loop: CASSPVQAGEGTEAFF. The CDR3 nucleotides read TGTGCCAGCTCACCAGTTCAGGCAGGGGAGGGCACTGAAGCTTTCTTT. V usage is TRBV18 and J usage is TRBJ1-1; weak D call: TRBD1 (6 bases). The CDR3 has 16 residues. Germline V gene lookup returns CDR1 KGHSH and CDR2 LQKENI. The V gene lost 2 bases and the J gene lost 4 bases, with 17 bases spanning the gap. Full variable domain (remainder filled in from reference TRBV18 and TRBJ1-1): NAGVMQNPRHLVRRRGQEARLRCSPMKGHSHVYWYRQLPEEGLKFMVYLQKENIIDESGMPKERFSAEFPKEGPSILRIQQVVRGDSAAYFCASSPVQAGEGTEAFFGQGTRLTVV.

The rearrangement uses TRBV3-1 (or the pseudogene TRBV3-2) and TRBJ2-4, with TRBD2 matching over 7 bases. After removal of 3 bases from V and 0 bases from J, the junction contained 8 bases not matched to a gene. The germline CDR1 and CDR2 sequences are LGHDT and YNNKEL (reference sequence). The CDR3 sequence is 17 residues long. The CDR3 is CASSQGREGKAKNIQYF. The CDR3 DNA reads as TGTGCCAGCAGCCAGGGCAGGGAGGGTAAAGCCAAAAACATTCAGTACTTC.

This clone was picked up one time. The chain has TRBV2 and TRBJ2-3; 11 nucleotides agree with TRBD2. This CDR3 region has 16 residues. The germline CDR1 and CDR2 sequences are SNHLY and FYNNEI. J gave up 1 base and V 4 bases, and 4 bases lay outside the gene matches. CDR3 protein: CASSGELAGGTDTQYF. Here the CDR3 DNA reads TGTGCCAGCAGTGGCGAACTAGCGGGAGGCACAGATACGCAGTATTTT.

This clone has just one count. The V and J genes are TRBV19 and TRBJ1-5, with 10 bases aligning to TRBD1. The CDR3 sequence is 19 residues long. V trimming: 0 bases; J trimming: 4 bases; junction bases outside the gene matches: 12. Germline V gives CDR1 LNHDA, CDR2 SQIVND (reference sequence). CDR3 protein: CASSIDRPGRGQGNQPQHF. The CDR3 DNA reads TGTGCCAGTAGTATAGACCGCCCTGGGAGGGGACAGGGGAATCAGCCCCAGCATTTT. Full variable domain (rest looked up from reference TRBV19 and TRBJ1-5): DGGITQSPKYLFRKEGQNVTLSCEQNLNHDAMYWYRQDPGQGLRLIYYSQIVNDFQKGDIAEGYSVSREKKESFPLTVTSAQKNPTAFYLCASSIDRPGRGQGNQPQHFGDGTRLSIL.

The rearrangement links TRBV4-3 to TRBJ1-2, with D possibly TRBD1 on 5 matching bases. Per germline, CDR1 LGHNA and CDR2 YSLEER. V gave up 4 bases and J gave up 8 bases, with 23 bases separating them. CDR3 size: 16 residues. The CDR3 DNA follows: TGCGCCAGCAGCCGAGGGGTATTATCGGGGGAAGGGGGCTACACCTTC. It translates to CASSRGVLSGEGGYTF.

The chain carries TRBV7-9 and TRBJ1-4; possibly TRBD1 for D (5 bases). The CDR3 is made up of 14 amino acids. CDR1 and CDR2 from the germline V gene are SEHNR and FQNEAQ (reference sequence). The ends were cut back, 3 bases at V and 6 bases at J, with 11 bases in the middle. Here the CDR3 reads CASSLVGGDEKLFF. The CDR3 coding sequence is TGTGCCAGCAGCTTGGTCGGGGGGGATGAAAAACTGTTTTTT.

The chain uses TRBV5-8 and TRBJ1-6; 7 nucleotides agree with TRBD1. CDR3 size: 15 residues. Germline-derived CDR1 and CDR2 are SGHTS and YDEGEE. The junction had 7 bases not matched to a gene; V was cut back by 4 bases and J by 6 bases. In DNA, the CDR3 is TGTGCCAGCAGCGTGGGACAGATTCTTAATTCACCCCTCCACTTT. This translates into CASSVGQILNSPLHF.

As regards this clone: The same CDR3 can be traced to other DNA sequences in this sample. V usage is TRBV9 and J usage is TRBJ1-2, with a weak D call TRBD1 (6 bases). Germline CDR1 and CDR2: SGDLS and YYNGEE. Trimming shortened V by 0 bases and J by 7 bases, and 10 bases separated the two germline ends. CDR3 size: 13 residues. The CDR3 reads CASSVAGGGGYTF. In DNA form, the CDR3 reads TGTGCCAGCAGCGTAGCGGGAGGGGGTGGCTACACCTTC.

The chain links TRBV5-8 to TRBJ1-5, with a tentative D call TRBD1 (5 bases). Germline values: CDR1 SGHTS, CDR2 YDEGEE. The length of the CDR3 is 14 residues. Trimming pared 4 bases from V and 11 bases from J, leaving 19 bases between. The DNA of the CDR3 is TGTGCCAGCAGCATCGACAGTAACCTTCGAGCCCAGCATTTT. Its protein product is CASSIDSNLRAQHF.

V is TRBV6-4 and J is TRBJ1-6; D unresolved. The CDR3 consists of 17 residues. Germline lookup yields CDR1 MRHNA and CDR2 SNTAGT. Trimming took off 3 bases at V and 2 bases at J, with 14 bases between the two ends. CDR3 amino acids: CASSEPRLGAYNSPLHF. CDR3 nucleotides: TGTGCCAGCAGTGAACCCCGTTTGGGCGCCTATAATTCACCCCTCCACTTT.

Worth noting for this clone: The junction shows a germline mismatch at one end, possibly a read error. This CDR3 is CASSYSIGHGNAEAFF. In DNA form, the CDR3 reads TGTGCCAGCAGTTACTCGATCGGTCACGGGAACGCTGAAGCTTTCTTT. The rearrangement uses TRBV6-6 and TRBJ1-1; D is unclear. The CDR3 consists of 16 residues. Germline CDR1 reads MNHNY; CDR2 reads SVGAGI (reference sequence).

The chain has TRBV11-2 and TRBJ2-7; 9 positions match TRBD1. Germline CDR1 SGHAT, CDR2 FQNNGV. Trimming cost V 5 bases and J 3 bases; bases outside gene matches: 5. The CDR3 extends over 14 amino acids. CDR3 sequence: CASSLDRGFYEQYF. In DNA, the CDR3 is TGTGCCAGCAGCCTGGACAGGGGTTTCTACGAGCAGTACTTC.

This clone was found once. This rearrangement joins TRBV7-9 to TRBJ1-6; 10 bases are a match to TRBD1. V trimming: 5 bases; J trimming: 6 bases; junction bases outside the gene matches: 1. Per germline, CDR1 SEHNR and CDR2 FQNEAQ (reference sequence). The CDR3 length is 14 residues. In nucleotides, the CDR3 is TGTGCCAGCAGCCGGGACAGGGGTAATTCACCCCTCCACTTT. Translation gives CASSRDRGNSPLHF.

As concerns this clone: Germline is not matched at one junction end, which may reflect a read error. This chain joins TRBV6-1 and TRBJ1-3; D perhaps matches TRBD1 (5 bases). The CDR3 is made up of 12 amino acids. Per germline, CDR1 MNHNS and CDR2 SASEGT. CDR3 bases: TGTGCCAGCAGTGAAAGGGGTAGTCTCAGCACCTTT. It is translated as CASSERGSLSTF.

The CDR3 coding sequence is TGTGCCAGCAGCTTACCCCATGACAGGGTGGACACTGAAGCTTTCTTT. Protein: CASSLPHDRVDTEAFF. The V call is TRBV7-9, the J call TRBJ1-1; 7 bases are a match to TRBD1. The CDR3 has 16 residues. Germline V gene sequence: CDR1 SEHNR, CDR2 FQNEAQ (reference sequence). The V segment lost 2 bases and the J segment 3 bases; nucleotides outside the gene matches: 9.

The chain combines TRBV27 with TRBJ2-2; possible D gene TRBD2, 7 bases. The V gene's germline CDR1 is MNHEY and CDR2 SMNVEV (reference sequence). The length of the CDR3 is 16 residues. V lost 2 bases to trimming and J lost 3 bases, with 13 bases between them. DNA of the CDR3: TGTGCCAGCAGTTTACGGGGGGCGCGGGACACCGGGGAGCTGTTTTTT. Translation: CASSLRGARDTGELFF.